Listed here are 28 T cell receptor beta chains from one sample, sequenced in a study of T cell repertoires in cytomegalovirus infection. No antigen has been identified for these receptors. From the reads, TCRdb called clonotypes with MiXCR, one entry per CDR3 protein. The table shows hundreds of thousands of distinct CDR3 sequences, with roughly 36% occurring only once. Source: cultured PBMCs, taken from culture after CMV antigen stimulation. These receptors came from a human donor in good health (CMV status not recorded). Some clones in this sample may be carry-over from other donors' samples.

The CDR3 sequence: CASSPGLAGGQQYQETQYF. The CDR3 coding sequence is TGTGCCAGCTCTCCTGGACTAGCGGGAGGTCAGCAGTACCAAGAGACCCAGTACTTC. The rearrangement links TRBV18 to TRBJ2-5, with 14 bases fitting TRBD2. The CDR3 is 19 amino acids. Losses at the gene ends were 6 bases for V and 0 bases for J; bases not matched to a gene: 12. CDR1 and CDR2 (germline): KGHSH, LQKENI.

This sequence joins TRBV2 and TRBJ2-7, with 9 bases that match TRBD2. This CDR3 has 14 residues. V trimming: 8 bases; J trimming: 1 base; junction bases outside the gene matches: 6. The germline V gene encodes CDR1 SNHLY and CDR2 FYNNEI. The CDR3 DNA follows: TGTGCCAGCCTGGGCGGGAGGGTATCCTACGAGCAGTACTTC. Encoded protein: CASLGGRVSYEQYF. The whole variable domain, filled in from reference TRBV2 and TRBJ2-7, reads EPEVTQTPSHQVTQMGQEVILRCVPISNHLYFYWYRQILGQKVEFLVSFYNNEISEKSEIFDDQFSVERPDGSNFTLKIRSTKLEDSAMYFCASLGGRVSYEQYFGPGTRLTVT.

The rearrangement uses TRBV7-4 and TRBJ2-7, with D possibly TRBD1 on 5 matching bases. This CDR3 region has 11 residues. CDR1 SGHVT and CDR2 SQSDAQ come from the germline V gene. V was clipped by 7 bases and J by 5 bases, with 9 bases between them. CDR3 bases: TGTGCCAGCACCCAGGGCGACGAGCAGTACTTC. As protein: CASTQGDEQYF.

The chain employs TRBV27 and TRBJ2-2, with 7 bases matching TRBD1. This CDR3 spans 14 amino acids. Per the germline V gene, CDR1 is MNHEY and CDR2 is SMNVEV (reference sequence). With V trimmed by 6 bases and J by 6 bases, 7 bases remained unmatched. The DNA of the CDR3 is TGTGCCAGCAGCCGCCCTCAGGGGGCCGGGGAGCTGTTTTTT. This codes for CASSRPQGAGELFF.

This clonotype has only a few counts. V gene TRBV11-2 combines with J gene TRBJ2-1; perhaps TRBD2 as D (6 bases). Germline lookup yields CDR1 SGHAT and CDR2 FQNNGV. V was pared by 3 bases and J by 0 bases, with 12 bases between. The CDR3 totals 16 residues. CDR3 in DNA: TGTGCCAGCAGCTTTCACCGGGACTCCTCCTACAATGAGCAGTTCTTC. It yields the protein CASSFHRDSSYNEQFF.

Only a few counts were recorded for this clonotype. An end of the junction differs from the germline gene, which may be a read error. The chain recombines TRBV5-3 with TRBJ2-4; possible D gene TRBD2, 6 bases. TRBV5-3 is an ORF, with its function uncertain. This CDR3 region has 15 residues. CDR3 loop: CASSLEGLAKNIQYF. CDR3 coding DNA: TGTGCCAGCAGCTTGGAGGGGCTAGCCAAAAACATTCAGTACTTC.

V is TRBV7-3 and J is TRBJ2-7; 7 positions agree with TRBD1. Germline V gene sequence: CDR1 SGHTA, CDR2 FQGTGA. The CDR3 totals 15 residues. V dropped 2 bases and J dropped 5; count of bases not matched to a gene: 9. CDR3 nucleotide sequence: TGTGCCAGCAGCTTAGTGGGCAGGGGGAGCGACGAGCAGTACTTC. The encoded protein is CASSLVGRGSDEQYF.

This chain links TRBV28 with TRBJ2-7; 8 positions agree with TRBD2. CDR1 and CDR2 (germline): MDHEN, SYDVKM. This CDR3 region has 14 residues. The V segment lost 5 bases and the J segment 2 bases; nucleotides outside the gene matches: 5. The CDR3 loop reads CASSVMGLAYEQYF. For the CDR3, the DNA is TGTGCCAGCAGTGTTATGGGACTAGCCTACGAGCAGTACTTC.

The chain combines TRBV28 with TRBJ2-7, with 7 nucleotides matching TRBD1. The junction had 9 bases not matched to a gene; V was cut back by 10 bases and J by 3 bases. Germline V gene sequence: CDR1 MDHEN, CDR2 SYDVKM. The CDR3 sequence is 13 residues long. The DNA of the CDR3 is TGTGCCACCTTACCGGGACAGCACTACGAGCAGTACTTC. It codes for CATLPGQHYEQYF.

V gene TRBV12-3 or TRBV12-4 combines with J gene TRBJ2-7, with TRBD2 matching over 7 bases. V lost 1 base and J lost 0; bases outside the gene matches: 0. The CDR3 runs 14 residues. This CDR3 is CASSLGEGSYEQYF. DNA for the CDR3: TGTGCCAGCAGTTTAGGGGAGGGCTCCTACGAGCAGTACTTC.

This clonotype appeared a few times. The CDR3 sequence: CASSPLGAGRTNTGELFF. The CDR3 DNA follows: TGTGCCAGTAGCCCCTTGGGGGCGGGACGCACCAACACCGGGGAGCTGTTTTTT. The J gene is TRBJ2-2, the V gene TRBV19; D may be TRBD1 or TRBD2 (6 bases each). The CDR3 length is 18 residues. Trimming removed 6 bases at V and 2 bases at J, with 22 bases between. Germline V gives CDR1 LNHDA, CDR2 SQIVND (reference sequence).

This chain uses TRBV29-1 with TRBJ1-2; 10 nucleotides match TRBD1. The CDR3 consists of 15 residues. Germline lookup yields CDR1 SQVTM and CDR2 ANQGSEA. V lost 5 bases and J lost 4; bases outside the gene matches: 10. CDR3 region: CSVLLRDRGLYGYTF. The CDR3 DNA reads as TGCAGCGTTCTCCTGCGGGACAGGGGCCTCTATGGCTACACCTTC.

The chain joins TRBV19 to TRBJ1-4, with D unresolved. Germline V gene lookup returns CDR1 LNHDA and CDR2 SQIVND (reference sequence). Trimming pared 7 bases from V and 7 bases from J, leaving 19 bases between. The CDR3 spans 15 residues. For the CDR3, the DNA is TGTGCCAGTACCATCGGAGGGTATAGTCGTGAAAAACTGTTTTTT. Translated: CASTIGGYSREKLFF.

This clonotype has a count of ten or more. The chain couples TRBV7-9 to TRBJ2-3, with D possibly TRBD1 on 6 matching bases. With 2 bases removed from V and 2 bases from J, the gap between germline ends came to 11 bases. This CDR3 is 15 amino acids long. The germline gives CDR1 SEHNR, CDR2 FQNEAQ (reference sequence). The CDR3 is CASSLLGQPTDTQYF. Written as DNA, the CDR3 is TGTGCCAGCAGCTTACTCGGACAGCCCACAGATACGCAGTATTTT.

This clonotype was recorded many times. V and J are TRBV7-6 and TRBJ2-5, with TRBD2 matching 9 bases. With V trimmed by 4 bases and J by 5 bases, 8 bases remained unmatched. The germline CDR1 and CDR2 sequences are SGHVS and FNYEAQ. The CDR3 sequence is 15 residues long. The CDR3 sequence is CASSSGLALEETQYF. CDR3 DNA sequence: TGTGCCAGCAGCTCCGGACTAGCGCTTGAGGAGACCCAGTACTTC. Together with reference TRBV7-6 and TRBJ2-5, the CDR3 gives the full variable domain: GAGVSQSPRYKVTKRGQDVALRCDPISGHVSLYWYRQALGQGPEFLTYFNYEAQQDKSGLPNDRFSAERPEGSISTLTIQRTEQRDSAMYRCASSSGLALEETQYFGPGTRLLVL.

The gene calls are TRBV4-1 and TRBJ2-1; 8 nucleotides line up with TRBD2. Trimming removed 0 bases from V and 4 bases from J; junction bases left unmatched: 8. The CDR3 has 17 residues. Germline V gene data show CDR1 as MGHRA and CDR2 as YSYEKL. The DNA for the CDR3 is TGCGCCAGCAGCCAAGAAGGGGCGGGGGGCGAGTACAATGAGCAGTTCTTC. This translates into CASSQEGAGGEYNEQFF.

The CDR3 DNA is TGTGCCAGCAGCTTAATTCCGGGTAGCTTCACTGAAGCTTTCTTT. Protein: CASSLIPGSFTEAFF. The chain employs TRBV7-2 and TRBJ1-1; D not resolved. This CDR3 region has 15 residues. Trimming took off 2 bases at V and 4 bases at J, with 14 bases between the two ends. Germline lookup yields CDR1 SGHTA and CDR2 FQGNSA.

The rearrangement uses TRBV12-3 or TRBV12-4 and TRBJ1-5, with D hard to call. This CDR3 is 14 amino acids long. Trimming left V 3 bases short and J 0 bases short, with 6 bases between. The CDR3: CASSLDYSNQPQHF. The CDR3, as DNA: TGTGCCAGCAGTTTGGACTATAGCAATCAGCCCCAGCATTTT.

The chain employs TRBV28 and TRBJ2-1, with D perhaps matching TRBD2 (6 bases). This CDR3 contains 15 residues. Germline assignment: CDR1 MDHEN and CDR2 SYDVKM. The germline V and J ends were trimmed by 1 base and 7 bases, with 14 bases remaining between them. CDR3 sequence: CASSLSPSVRNEQFF. The CDR3 bases are TGTGCCAGCAGTTTATCTCCTAGCGTAAGGAATGAGCAGTTCTTC.

In this sample, this clonotype turned up many times. The V and J genes are TRBV7-2 and TRBJ2-7; 11 positions agree with TRBD2. V trimming: 1 base; J trimming: 0 bases; junction bases outside the gene matches: 2. Per the germline V gene, CDR1 is SGHTA and CDR2 is FQGNSA. The CDR3 has 16 residues. The CDR3 region is CASSLEGTSGSYEQYF. The CDR3, as DNA: TGTGCCAGCAGCTTAGAAGGGACTAGCGGCTCCTACGAGCAGTACTTC.

This clonotype was counted many times. The chain employs TRBV7-8 and TRBJ2-3; D call uncertain. The germline CDR1 and CDR2 sequences are SGHVS and FQNEAQ. Trimming left V 1 base short and J 1 base short, with 12 bases between. The CDR3 spans 16 residues. The CDR3 DNA is TGTGCCAGCAGCTTAGTCATGGGGTTCGGCACAGATACGCAGTATTTT. It is translated as CASSLVMGFGTDTQYF.

This rearrangement joins TRBV5-1 to TRBJ2-1, with 10 bases that match TRBD2. The CDR3 runs 13 residues. Looked up from germline, CDR1 is SGHRS and CDR2 is YFSETQ. After removal of 4 bases from V and 8 bases from J, the junction contained 3 bases not matched to a gene. In DNA form, the CDR3 reads TGCGCCAGCAGCAAGGGGACTAGCGATGAGCAGTTCTTC. Translating gives CASSKGTSDEQFF.

The chain uses TRBV5-3 and TRBJ2-3, with TRBD1 matching 7 bases. TRBV5-3 is labeled an ORF, and its function is uncertain. The CDR3 contains 14 residues. After removal of 8 bases from V and 7 bases from J, the junction contained 13 bases not matched to a gene. In nucleotides, the CDR3 is TGTGCCAGCAGCCCGGGACAGATGATTAATACGCAGTATTTT. It yields the protein CASSPGQMINTQYF.

The CDR3 loop reads CSAGRPQHF. In nucleotides, the CDR3 is TGCAGTGCCGGCAGGCCCCAGCATTTT. The genes are TRBV20-1 and TRBJ1-5, with D unclear. V was cut by 6 bases and J by 9 bases, with 6 bases left in between. Looked up from germline, CDR1 is DFQATT and CDR2 is SNEGSKA (reference sequence). This CDR3 has 9 amino acids.

The rearrangement joins TRBV7-6 to TRBJ2-2; 11 bases fit TRBD2. CDR3 length: 18 amino acids. Germline CDR1 and CDR2: SGHVS and FNYEAQ. J gave up 2 bases and V 3 bases, and 8 bases lay outside the gene matches. The CDR3 nucleotides read TGTGCCAGCAGCTTGTTTCCTAGCGGGAGGTTAAACACCGGGGAGCTGTTTTTT. It translates to CASSLFPSGRLNTGELFF.

This clonotype was counted at least ten times. CDR3 loop: CASSAPLPSSGRVDTQYF. CDR3 nucleotide sequence: TGTGCCAGCAGCGCCCCCCTCCCCAGCTCTGGTAGGGTGGATACGCAGTATTTT. The rearrangement joins TRBV7-2 to TRBJ2-3; no clear D gene. From germline, CDR1 is SGHTA and CDR2 FQGNSA. Trimming left V 5 bases short and J 6 bases short, with 27 bases between. This CDR3 comprises 18 residues.

This clonotype was seen repeatedly, ten times or more. This sequence joins TRBV7-8 and TRBJ2-2, with D possibly TRBD1 on 5 matching bases. The CDR3 totals 18 residues. Trimming left V 1 base short and J 5 bases short, with 20 bases between. Germline-derived CDR1 and CDR2 are SGHVS and FQNEAQ. CDR3 nucleotides: TGTGCCAGCAGCTTAGGTTCGACAGCCGGATGGGCTACCGGGGAGCTGTTTTTT. As protein: CASSLGSTAGWATGELFF.

The chain recombines TRBV25-1 with TRBJ2-7, with D perhaps given as TRBD1 or TRBD2 (5 bases each). CDR1 is MGHDK and CDR2 is SYGVNS in the germline V gene. Trimming stripped 1 base from V and 4 bases from J, with 11 bases between. The CDR3 is 14 amino acids. This CDR3 is CASSESLEGYEQYF. The CDR3, as DNA: TGTGCCAGCAGTGAATCGCTCGAGGGGTACGAGCAGTACTTC.